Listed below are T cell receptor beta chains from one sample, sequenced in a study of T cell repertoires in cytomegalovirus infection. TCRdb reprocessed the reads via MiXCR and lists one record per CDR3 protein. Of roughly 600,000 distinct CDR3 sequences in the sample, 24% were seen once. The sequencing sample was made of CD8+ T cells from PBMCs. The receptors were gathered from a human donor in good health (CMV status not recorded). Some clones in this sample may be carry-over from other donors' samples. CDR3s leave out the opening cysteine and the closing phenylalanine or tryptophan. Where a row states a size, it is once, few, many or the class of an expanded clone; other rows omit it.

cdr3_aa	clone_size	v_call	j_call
ASSLGAGDYGYT	many	TRBV7-2	TRBJ1-2
ATTAGNTEAF	NA	TRBV5-5	TRBJ1-1
SARTWGPNEQF	few	TRBV20-1	TRBJ2-1
ASSPGASAEAF	NA	TRBV5-6	TRBJ1-1
ANSYPNQPQH	NA	TRBV6-6	TRBJ1-5
ASSLDLGTANTGELF	many	TRBV7-6	TRBJ2-2
ASGIPAKETQY	many	TRBV12-5	TRBJ2-5
ASALESQY	many	TRBV6-1	TRBJ2-3
SAPFTEWETQY	few	TRBV20-1	TRBJ2-5
ASSYRTPSGGELF	few	TRBV6-5	TRBJ2-2
ASSLAGQRSGYT	few	TRBV12-3/TRBV12-4	TRBJ1-2
ASSSGRGYGDNEQF	NA	TRBV5-1	TRBJ2-1
ASSQVEGGYTEAF	many	TRBV14	TRBJ1-1
SVEDRGQGNNGYT	NA	TRBV29-1	TRBJ1-2
ASSSGYEAF	few	TRBV6-5	TRBJ1-1
SARHKGRGSEAF	NA	TRBV20-1	TRBJ1-1
ASSQGLAIGETQY	NA	TRBV4-2	TRBJ2-5
SVEWGAYYGYT	NA	TRBV29-1	TRBJ1-2
ASSLAGGLDEQF	many	TRBV7-6	TRBJ2-1
ASSLRNTIY	many	TRBV7-9	TRBJ1-3
ASSQETLQETQY	many	TRBV4-1	TRBJ2-5
ASSERRLGEYGYT	NA	TRBV2	TRBJ1-2
ASSPGMDTQY	many	TRBV7-6	TRBJ2-3
ASSLKSLGLNTEAF	many	TRBV7-9	TRBJ1-1
SVVGQTSYNEQF	NA	TRBV29-1	TRBJ2-1
ASSLILTGRRETQY	many	TRBV28	TRBJ2-5
ASSYSTRELYTGELF	NA	TRBV6-2/TRBV6-3	TRBJ2-2
ASLGRGGENEQF	few	TRBV3-1	TRBJ2-1
ASSYPGSGDTDTQY	few	TRBV6-5	TRBJ2-3
ASSEGAGITGELF	many	TRBV25-1	TRBJ2-2
ATSRFALAVNQPQH	NA	TRBV15	TRBJ1-5
ASSLVGDGNYGYT	many	TRBV7-6	TRBJ1-2
ASSLNWGNTEAF	few	TRBV6-2/TRBV6-3	TRBJ1-1
SVEGSGTGRNEQY	NA	TRBV29-1	TRBJ2-7
SVDFGGRDEQY	NA	TRBV29-1	TRBJ2-7
SARVFKAPNEQF	few	TRBV20-1	TRBJ2-1
ASSQVMETEAF	NA	TRBV4-2	TRBJ1-1
SARDPLGGSTYNEQF	NA	TRBV20-1	TRBJ2-1
ASSLTDGYLNYGYT	NA	TRBV28	TRBJ1-2
ATSTANNQPQH	NA	TRBV15	TRBJ1-5
ASSFPGGGEQY	many	TRBV7-8	TRBJ2-7
ASSQDGGTGANVLT	many	TRBV4-1	TRBJ2-6
ASSWTGRDTEAF	NA	TRBV10-1	TRBJ1-1
ASSYPLPAAPYGYT	many	TRBV7-2	TRBJ1-2
ASSPRQFGGNQPQH	NA	TRBV6-2/TRBV6-3	TRBJ1-5
SARDPRMDSTDTQY	few	TRBV20-1	TRBJ2-3
ASSPGLASYEQY	many	TRBV7-8	TRBJ2-7
ASTERTGRTEAF	NA	TRBV6-1	TRBJ1-1
ASSLWEPNTEAF	NA	TRBV5-1	TRBJ1-1
SASAPPEQY	NA	TRBV20-1	TRBJ2-7
ASSMTGSSYNEQF	few	TRBV19	TRBJ2-1
ASSYSRGLDTQY	few	TRBV6-6	TRBJ2-3
ASSTGYTGELF	NA	TRBV28	TRBJ2-2
ASSDSDRGDYEQY	NA	TRBV6-6	TRBJ2-7